This record looks at one TCR beta chain sequence and its context. What it binds is unknown. The sample contains more than one DNA sequence encoding this CDR3. Sequenced by immunoSEQ multiplex PCR; TCRdb stores in-frame clones only, minus some. The sample holds nearly 2 million clones, approximately 94% seen once. The entry originates in a study of shared clonotypes between healthy human individuals. For the study at large: Per-donor plates numbered three CD4 naive, three CD4 memory, two CD8 naive and one CD8 memory. Study-wide findings and caveats: The small donor group covered limited genetic and exposure diversity. The naive CD4 repertoires of several donors were compared, and around 5% of clonotypes were shared. Sample collection involved blood only; tissue repertoires are likely different.

V was pared by 4 bases and J by 3 bases, with 2 bases of the junction left unmatched. Germline V gene data show CDR1 as SGHRS and CDR2 as YFSETQ. The CDR3 length is 15 residues. Terminally differentiated effector memory CD45RA+ cells were left out of the naive CD8 fraction, which was CD45RO-negative and positively selected for CCR7. The sequenced material came from naive CD8+ T cells sorted from blood. This TCR was sampled from a young man in good health. The V gene is TRBV5-1, the J gene TRBJ2-1, with 12 bases lining up with TRBD2. This CDR3 is CASSPTSGGYNEQFF. The CDR3 region has the DNA TGCGCCAGCAGCCCGACTAGCGGGGGCTACAATGAGCAGTTCTTC.